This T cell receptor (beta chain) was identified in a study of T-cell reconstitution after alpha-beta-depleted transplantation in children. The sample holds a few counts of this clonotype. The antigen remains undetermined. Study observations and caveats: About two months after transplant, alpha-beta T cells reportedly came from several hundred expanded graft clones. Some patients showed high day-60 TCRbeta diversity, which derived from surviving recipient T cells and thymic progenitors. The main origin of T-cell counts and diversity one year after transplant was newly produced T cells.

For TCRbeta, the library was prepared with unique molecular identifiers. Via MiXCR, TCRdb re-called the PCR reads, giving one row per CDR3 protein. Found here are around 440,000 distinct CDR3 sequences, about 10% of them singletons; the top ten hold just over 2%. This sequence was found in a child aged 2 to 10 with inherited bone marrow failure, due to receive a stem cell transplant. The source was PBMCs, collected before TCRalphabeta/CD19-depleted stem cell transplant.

Written as DNA, the CDR3 is TGCAGTGCTATTGGGACTAGCGAATCCCAAGAGACCCAGTACTTC. Translation gives CSAIGTSESQETQYF. The chain links TRBV20-1 to TRBJ2-5, with 10 bases aligning to TRBD2. Germline V gene data show CDR1 as DFQATT and CDR2 as SNEGSKA (reference sequence). The CDR3 totals 15 residues. J gave up 1 base and V 4 bases, and 6 bases lay outside the gene matches.